This T cell receptor beta chain comes out of a study of cytomegalovirus exposure and HLA in healthy donors. Findings of the study overall: The likely origin of a cluster of highly shared sequence variants was a sequencing artifact. Presence/absence analyses rested on an assumption that sequencing depth was roughly uniform across donors.

Each donor was nominally healthy when sampled (though unrecorded immune exposures were likely). PCR primers comprised 60 Vbeta and 13 Jbeta primers. TCRdb keeps only in-frame clones here, not all; method: immunoSEQ multiplex PCR. This table holds around 130,000 clones, roughly 71% found once. As concerns this clone: Its antigen is not identified.

Material: PBMCs. This clonotype was obtained from a woman in her forties or fifties in good health and CMV-seropositive.

CDR3 in DNA: TGCGCCAGCAGCTTGGGAGGGTCTAGCGGGGCTCAAGAGACCCAGTACTTC. Encoded protein: CASSLGGSSGAQETQYF. V is TRBV5-1 and J is TRBJ2-5; 9 positions agree with TRBD2. Losses at the gene ends were 0 bases for V and 2 bases for J; bases not matched to a gene: 8. Looked up from germline, CDR1 is SGHRS and CDR2 is YFSETQ. The CDR3 spans 17 residues.